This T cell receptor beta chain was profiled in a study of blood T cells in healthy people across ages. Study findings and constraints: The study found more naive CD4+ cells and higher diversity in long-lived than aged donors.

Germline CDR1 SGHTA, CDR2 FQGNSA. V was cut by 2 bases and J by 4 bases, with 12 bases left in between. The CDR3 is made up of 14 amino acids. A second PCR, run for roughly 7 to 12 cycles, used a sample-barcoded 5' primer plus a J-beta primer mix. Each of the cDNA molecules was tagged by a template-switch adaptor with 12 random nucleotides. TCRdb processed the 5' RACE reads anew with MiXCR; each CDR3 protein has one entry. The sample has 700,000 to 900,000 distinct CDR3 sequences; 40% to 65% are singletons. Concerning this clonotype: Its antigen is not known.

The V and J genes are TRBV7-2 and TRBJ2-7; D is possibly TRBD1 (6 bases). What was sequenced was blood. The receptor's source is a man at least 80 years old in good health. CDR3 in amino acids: CASSLTTGFYEQYF. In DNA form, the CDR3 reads TGTGCCAGCAGCTTAACGACAGGCTTTTACGAGCAGTACTTC.